The rows below give T cell receptor beta chains drawn from one sample of a study of OX40 agonist ivuxolimab in advanced cancers. Some clones are missing from TCRdb's copy, which holds only in-frame ones; the method was immunoSEQ multiplex PCR. Counted here are tens of thousands of clones, approximately 86% occurring once; the ten biggest clones make up approximately 1%. Sequencing used CD4+ or CD8+ T cells sorted from blood, obtained in a trial of the OX40 agonist ivuxolimab. Every receptor here comes from an adult with an advanced solid tumor such as melanoma, head and neck, liver or kidney cancer. Both conserved end residues are part of each CDR3.

j_call v_call cdr3_aa
TRBJ2-3 TRBV5-1 CASSLGFRTDTQYF
TRBJ1-5 TRBV7-6 CASSLGRNQPQHF
TRBJ2-2 TRBV2 CASSDGRDGTGELFF
TRBJ1-1 TRBV11-3 CASSLEMSTEAFF
TRBJ1-2 TRBV2 CASSDSMNYGYTF
TRBJ2-2 TRBV9 CASSVGLLSWGGGELFF
TRBJ2-1 TRBV9 CASSSWREVILSEQFF
TRBJ2-3 TRBV2 CASSAPFTDTQYF
TRBJ1-2 TRBV6-1 CASRTGVNYGYTF
TRBJ1-2 TRBV5-1 CASSSGQGVVGYTF
TRBJ2-2 TRBV28 CASTTFWGRLAGELFF
TRBJ2-1 TRBV6-6 CASSGHGGSSYNEQFF
TRBJ2-7 TRBV9 CASSVFSGAYEQYF
TRBJ2-2 TRBV11-2 CASSFQGGNTGELFF
TRBJ2-3 TRBV9 CASSERGAGVFTDTQYF
TRBJ2-7 TRBV9 CASSVGYSYEQYF
TRBJ2-1 TRBV14 CASSLRQSSYNEQFF
TRBJ2-3 TRBV7-8 CASTRDTQYF
TRBJ1-6 TRBV25-1 CASSGFIGTAASPLHF
TRBJ1-2 TRBV10-3 CAITPGLDLLYGYTF
TRBJ2-7 TRBV7-2 CASTSLDDSYEQYF
TRBJ1-1 TRBV5-4 CASSAGQGAEAFF
TRBJ2-1 TRBV30 CAWMADLPNEQFF
TRBJ2-7 TRBV10-3 CAISEFLAGGGPYEQYF
TRBJ2-1 TRBV28 CASSLGASGSGEQFF
TRBJ2-7 TRBV5-1 CASSLGQGAYEQYF
TRBJ2-7 TRBV6-6 CASSPDYEQYF
TRBJ2-1 TRBV27 CASSSQQGAYNEQFF
TRBJ2-5 TRBV11-2 CASGGRGETQYF